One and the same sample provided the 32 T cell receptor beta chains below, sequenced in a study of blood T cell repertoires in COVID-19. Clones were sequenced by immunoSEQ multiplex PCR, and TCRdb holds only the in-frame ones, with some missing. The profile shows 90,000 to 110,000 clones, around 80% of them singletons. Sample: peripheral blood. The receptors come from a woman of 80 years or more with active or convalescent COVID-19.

The DNA of the CDR3 is TGTGCCAGCAGGCGGAGGACCCAACAAGAGACCCAGTACTTC. It is translated as CASRRRTQQETQYF. The rearrangement joins TRBV3-1 (or the pseudogene TRBV3-2) to TRBJ2-5; D may be TRBD2 (5 bases). Between the trimmed V and J ends, which lost 6 bases and 2 bases, there was a span of 13 bases. This CDR3 spans 14 amino acids. Germline V CDR1 and CDR2: LGHDT, YNNKEL (reference sequence).

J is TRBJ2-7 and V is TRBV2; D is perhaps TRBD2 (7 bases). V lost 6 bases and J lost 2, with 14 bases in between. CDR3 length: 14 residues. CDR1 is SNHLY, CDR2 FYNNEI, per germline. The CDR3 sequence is CASRGGRGAYEQYF. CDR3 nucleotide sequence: TGTGCCAGCAGAGGGGGGAGGGGGGCCTACGAGCAGTACTTC.

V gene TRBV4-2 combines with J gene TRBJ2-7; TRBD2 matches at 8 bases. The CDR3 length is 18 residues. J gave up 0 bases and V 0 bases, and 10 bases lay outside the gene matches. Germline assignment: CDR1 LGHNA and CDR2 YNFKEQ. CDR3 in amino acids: CASSQDGLGTRSSYEQYF. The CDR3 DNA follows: TGTGCCAGCAGCCAAGATGGGCTCGGGACTAGATCCTCCTACGAGCAGTACTTC.

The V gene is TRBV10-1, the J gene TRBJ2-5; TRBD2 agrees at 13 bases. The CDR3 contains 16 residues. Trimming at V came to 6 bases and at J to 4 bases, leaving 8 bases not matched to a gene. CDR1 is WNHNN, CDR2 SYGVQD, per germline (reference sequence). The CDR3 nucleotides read TGCGCCAGCAGCAATGGACTAGCGGGAGTTCGAGAGACCCAGTACTTC. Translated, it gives CASSNGLAGVRETQYF.

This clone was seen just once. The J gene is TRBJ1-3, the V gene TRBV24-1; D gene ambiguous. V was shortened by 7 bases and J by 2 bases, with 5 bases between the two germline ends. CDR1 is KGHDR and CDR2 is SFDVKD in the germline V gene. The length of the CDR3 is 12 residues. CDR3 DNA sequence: TGTGCCACCAGCAGTCCTGGAAACACCATATATTTT. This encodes CATSSPGNTIYF.

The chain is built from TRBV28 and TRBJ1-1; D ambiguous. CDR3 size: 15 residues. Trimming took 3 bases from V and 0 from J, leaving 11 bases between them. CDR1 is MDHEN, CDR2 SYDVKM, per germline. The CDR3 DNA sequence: TGTGCCAGCAGTTTCCCCCTAACAGTGAACACTGAAGCTTTCTTT. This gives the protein CASSFPLTVNTEAFF.

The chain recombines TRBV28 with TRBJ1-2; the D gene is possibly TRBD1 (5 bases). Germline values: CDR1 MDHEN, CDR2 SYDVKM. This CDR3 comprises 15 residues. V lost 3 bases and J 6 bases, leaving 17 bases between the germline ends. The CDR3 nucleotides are TGTGCCAGCAGTTTGTTAGGGGCAGGGATGGATGGCTACACCTTC. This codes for CASSLLGAGMDGYTF.

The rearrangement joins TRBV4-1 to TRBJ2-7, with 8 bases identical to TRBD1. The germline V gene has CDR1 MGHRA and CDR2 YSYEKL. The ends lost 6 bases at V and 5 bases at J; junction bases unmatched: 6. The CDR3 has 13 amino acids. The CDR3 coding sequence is TGCGCCAGCAGTTTTCAGGGGGCCAACGAGCAGTACTTC. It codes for CASSFQGANEQYF.

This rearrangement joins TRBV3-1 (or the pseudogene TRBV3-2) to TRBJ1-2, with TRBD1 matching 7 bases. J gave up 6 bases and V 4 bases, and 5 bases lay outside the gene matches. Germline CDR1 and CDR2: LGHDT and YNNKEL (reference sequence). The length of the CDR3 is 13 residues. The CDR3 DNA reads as TGTGCCAGCAGCCCCGGGGACAGAAATGGCTACACCTTC. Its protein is CASSPGDRNGYTF.

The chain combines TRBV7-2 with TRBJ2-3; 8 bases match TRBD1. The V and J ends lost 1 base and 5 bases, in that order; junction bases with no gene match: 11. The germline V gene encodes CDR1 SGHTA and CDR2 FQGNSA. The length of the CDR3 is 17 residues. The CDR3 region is CASSLGGRGLVKDTQYF. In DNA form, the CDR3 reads TGTGCCAGCAGCTTAGGCGGCAGGGGGCTTGTTAAAGATACGCAGTATTTT.

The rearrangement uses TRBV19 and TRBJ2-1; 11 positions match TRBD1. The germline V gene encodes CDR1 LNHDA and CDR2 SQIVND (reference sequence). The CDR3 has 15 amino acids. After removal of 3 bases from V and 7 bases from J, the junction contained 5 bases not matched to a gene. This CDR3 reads CASSMGRDRGNEQFF. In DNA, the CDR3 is TGTGCCAGTAGTATGGGCCGGGACAGGGGGAATGAGCAGTTCTTC.

DNA for the CDR3: TGTGCCAGCTCACCATTCGAACCGGGGAGTGAGCAGTTCTTC. Encoded protein: CASSPFEPGSEQFF. This chain joins TRBV18 and TRBJ2-1; tentative D call: TRBD2 (5 bases). Trimming pared 2 bases from V and 9 bases from J, leaving 14 bases between. The germline V gene encodes CDR1 KGHSH and CDR2 LQKENI. The CDR3 runs 14 residues.

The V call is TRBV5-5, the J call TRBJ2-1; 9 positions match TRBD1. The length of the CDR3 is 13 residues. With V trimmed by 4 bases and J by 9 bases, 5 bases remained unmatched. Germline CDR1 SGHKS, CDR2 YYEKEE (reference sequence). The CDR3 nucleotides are TGTGCCAGCAGCCTGGACAGGGGTCCTGAGCAGTTCTTC. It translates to CASSLDRGPEQFF. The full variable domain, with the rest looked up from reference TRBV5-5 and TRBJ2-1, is DAGVTQSPTHLIKTRGQQVTLRCSPISGHKSVSWYQQVLGQGPQFIFQYYEKEERGRGNFPDRFSARQFPNYSSELNVNALLLGDSALYLCASSLDRGPEQFFGPGTRLTVL.

The CDR3: CASSPSDRAGTEAFF. The CDR3 nucleotides read TGTGCCAGCAGTCCTTCAGACAGGGCGGGCACTGAAGCTTTCTTT. The chain links TRBV28 to TRBJ1-1, with 7 nucleotides matching TRBD1. V lost 5 bases to trimming and J lost 4 bases; unmatched junction nucleotides: 10. The CDR3 consists of 15 residues. The germline gives CDR1 MDHEN, CDR2 SYDVKM.

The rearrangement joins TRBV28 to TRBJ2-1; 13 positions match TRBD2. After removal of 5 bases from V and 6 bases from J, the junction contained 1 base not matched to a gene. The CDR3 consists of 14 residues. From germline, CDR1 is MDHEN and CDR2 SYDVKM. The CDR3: CASSGLAGVNEQFF. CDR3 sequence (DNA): TGTGCCAGCAGTGGACTAGCGGGAGTCAATGAGCAGTTCTTC.

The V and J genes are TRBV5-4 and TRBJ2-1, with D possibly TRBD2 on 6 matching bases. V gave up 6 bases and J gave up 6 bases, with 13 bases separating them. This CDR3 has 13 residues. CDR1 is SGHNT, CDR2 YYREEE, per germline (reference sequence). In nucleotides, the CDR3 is TGTGCCAGCAAACAGGAGGGTTTCAATGAGCAGTTCTTC. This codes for CASKQEGFNEQFF.

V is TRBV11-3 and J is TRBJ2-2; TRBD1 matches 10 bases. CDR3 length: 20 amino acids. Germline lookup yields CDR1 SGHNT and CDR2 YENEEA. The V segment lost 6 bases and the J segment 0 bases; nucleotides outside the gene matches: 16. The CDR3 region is CASSQPVPGQGTSNTGELFF. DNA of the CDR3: TGTGCCAGCAGTCAACCTGTCCCGGGACAGGGGACTTCGAACACCGGGGAGCTGTTTTTT.

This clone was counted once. This chain's CDR3 is CASSFRVMNTEAFF. CDR3 nucleotide sequence: TGTGCCAGCAGCTTCAGGGTTATGAACACTGAAGCTTTCTTT. V gene TRBV7-6 combines with J gene TRBJ1-1, with D possibly TRBD1 on 5 matching bases. The V gene's germline CDR1 is SGHVS and CDR2 FNYEAQ. V was shortened by 3 bases and J by 0 bases, with 8 bases between the two germline ends. This CDR3 is built from 14 residues.

The CDR3, as DNA: TGTGCCAGCAGTTTCCCTGGACAGGGGGGCACCGGGGAGCTGTTTTTT. It codes for CASSFPGQGGTGELFF. The rearrangement uses TRBV28 and TRBJ2-2, with TRBD1 matching over 10 bases. CDR3 length: 16 amino acids. Per the germline V gene, CDR1 is MDHEN and CDR2 is SYDVKM. Losses at the gene ends were 3 bases for V and 4 bases for J; bases not matched to a gene: 5.

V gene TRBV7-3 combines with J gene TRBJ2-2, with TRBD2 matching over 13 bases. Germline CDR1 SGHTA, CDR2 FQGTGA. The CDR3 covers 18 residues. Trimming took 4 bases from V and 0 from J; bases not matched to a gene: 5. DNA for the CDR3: TGTGCCAGCAGCTACACGGGACTAGCGGGACCGAACACCGGGGAGCTGTTTTTT. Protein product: CASSYTGLAGPNTGELFF.

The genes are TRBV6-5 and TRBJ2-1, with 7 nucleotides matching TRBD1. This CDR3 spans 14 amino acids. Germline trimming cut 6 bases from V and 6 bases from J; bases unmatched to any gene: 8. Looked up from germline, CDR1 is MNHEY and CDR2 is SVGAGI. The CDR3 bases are TGTGCCAGCAGAGACAAGGGGGCCTCCAATGAGCAGTTCTTC. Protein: CASRDKGASNEQFF.

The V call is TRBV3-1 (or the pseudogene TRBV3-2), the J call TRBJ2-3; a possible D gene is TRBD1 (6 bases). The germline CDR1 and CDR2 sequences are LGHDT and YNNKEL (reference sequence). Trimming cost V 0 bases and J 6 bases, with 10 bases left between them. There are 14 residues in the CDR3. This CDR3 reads CASSQEARGDTQYF. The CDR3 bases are TGTGCCAGCAGCCAAGAGGCAAGGGGGGATACGCAGTATTTT.

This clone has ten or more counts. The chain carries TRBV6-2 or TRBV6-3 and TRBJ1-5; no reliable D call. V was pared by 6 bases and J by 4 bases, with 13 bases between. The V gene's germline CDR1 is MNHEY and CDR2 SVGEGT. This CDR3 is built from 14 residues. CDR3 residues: CASSHGNPNQPQHF. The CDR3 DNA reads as TGTGCCAGCAGCCACGGGAATCCTAATCAGCCCCAGCATTTT.

The CDR3 nucleotides are TGTGCCAGCACCTCTCCCGGACAGGGGGTCGCCGGGGAGCTGTTTTTT. Amino acid sequence: CASTSPGQGVAGELFF. The V call is TRBV28, the J call TRBJ2-2, with 10 bases matching TRBD1. This CDR3 has 16 amino acids. Germline V gene lookup returns CDR1 MDHEN and CDR2 SYDVKM. V dropped 7 bases and J dropped 6; count of bases not matched to a gene: 11.

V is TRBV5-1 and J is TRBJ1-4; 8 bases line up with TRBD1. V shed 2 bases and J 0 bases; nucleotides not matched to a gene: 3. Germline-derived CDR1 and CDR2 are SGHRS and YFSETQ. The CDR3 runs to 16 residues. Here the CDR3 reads CASSLQGGATNEKLFF. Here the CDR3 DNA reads TGCGCCAGCAGCTTACAGGGGGGAGCAACTAATGAAAAACTGTTTTTT.

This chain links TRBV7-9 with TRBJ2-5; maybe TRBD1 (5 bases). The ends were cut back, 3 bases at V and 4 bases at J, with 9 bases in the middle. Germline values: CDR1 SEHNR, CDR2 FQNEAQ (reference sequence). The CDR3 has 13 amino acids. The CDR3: CASSFPGLETQYF. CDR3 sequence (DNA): TGTGCCAGCAGCTTTCCAGGGTTAGAGACCCAGTACTTC.

The CDR3 DNA follows: TGCGCCAGCAGCGAAGAAGGGAGCACCGGGGAGCTGTTTTTT. Protein sequence: CASSEEGSTGELFF. The chain couples TRBV5-1 to TRBJ2-2; possible D gene TRBD2, 5 bases. CDR3 length equals 14 residues. In germline, CDR1 is SGHRS, CDR2 YFSETQ. The ends were cut back, 4 bases at V and 4 bases at J, with 11 bases in the middle.

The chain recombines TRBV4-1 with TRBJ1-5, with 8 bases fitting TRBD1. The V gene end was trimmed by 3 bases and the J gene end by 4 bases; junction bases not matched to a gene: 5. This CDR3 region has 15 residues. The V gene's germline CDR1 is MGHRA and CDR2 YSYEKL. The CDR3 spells CASSQEDRANQPQHF. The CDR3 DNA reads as TGCGCCAGCAGCCAGGAGGACAGGGCAAATCAGCCCCAGCATTTT.

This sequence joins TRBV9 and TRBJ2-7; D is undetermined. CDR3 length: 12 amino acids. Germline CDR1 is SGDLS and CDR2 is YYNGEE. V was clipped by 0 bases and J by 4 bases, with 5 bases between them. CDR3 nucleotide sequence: TGTGCCAGCAGCGTAGTGGAGTACGAGCAGTACTTC. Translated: CASSVVEYEQYF.

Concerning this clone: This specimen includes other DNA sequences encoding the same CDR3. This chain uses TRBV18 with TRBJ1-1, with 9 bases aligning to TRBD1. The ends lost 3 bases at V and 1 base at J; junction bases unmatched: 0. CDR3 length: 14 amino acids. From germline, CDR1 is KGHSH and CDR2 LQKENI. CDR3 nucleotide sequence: TGTGCCAGCTCACCGGGACAGGGGAACACTGAAGCTTTCTTT. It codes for CASSPGQGNTEAFF.

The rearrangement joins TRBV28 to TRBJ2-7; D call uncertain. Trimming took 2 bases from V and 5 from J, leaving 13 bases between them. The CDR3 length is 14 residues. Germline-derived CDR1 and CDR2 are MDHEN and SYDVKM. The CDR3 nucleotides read TGTGCCAGCAGTTTACAGACTCCAAAAAACGAGCAGTACTTC. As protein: CASSLQTPKNEQYF.

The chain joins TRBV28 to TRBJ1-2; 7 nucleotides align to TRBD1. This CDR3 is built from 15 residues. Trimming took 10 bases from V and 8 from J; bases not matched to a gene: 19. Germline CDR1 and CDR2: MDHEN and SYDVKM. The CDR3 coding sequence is TGTGCCACCTCGCCCCATGGTGACAGGGTAGGGGGCTACACCTTC. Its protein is CATSPHGDRVGGYTF.